This T cell receptor (beta chain) comes out of a study of blood T cell repertoires in COVID-19. As for the study in general: The samples span acute and convalescent COVID-19 from the United States, Italy and Spain. The analysed material was cDNA or gDNA that came from T cells, B-cell-depleted T cells, or PBMCs.

A single count supports this clone. Original processing methods: Reference gene primer amplification gave nucleated cell count estimates. Measured with immunoSEQ multiplex PCR; TCRdb has only the in-frame clones, and not every one. That table is the source of V, J and clone size, and D and trimming were worked out from the DNA. The table shows fewer than 350,000 clones, with approximately 90% occurring only once. V lost 11 bases, J lost 7 bases, and 20 bases lay in between. There are 13 residues in the CDR3. Germline CDR1 reads LNHNV; CDR2 reads YYDKDF (reference sequence). Sequences were obtained from peripheral blood. V usage is TRBV15 and J usage is TRBJ1-1; TRBD1 might be the D (6 bases). This sequence was found in a man aged 40-49 years with acute or convalescent COVID-19. The CDR3 DNA sequence: TGTGCCGCGACAGGTAGGCTCAGGGGTGAAGCTTTCTTT. Protein: CAATGRLRGEAFF.